This is a list of T cell receptor beta chains from one sample in a study of T cell repertoires in cytomegalovirus infection. TCRdb called the reads again in MiXCR, with one record for every CDR3 protein. The table includes roughly 990,000 distinct CDR3 sequences, approximately 31% detected once. The antigens for these receptors are not known. The starting material was cultured CD8+ T cells from PBMCs, obtained from culture after CMV antigen stimulation. The receptors derive from a human donor in good health (CMV status not recorded). Some clones in this sample may be carry-over from other donors' samples. The CDR3 runs from the conserved cysteine through the conserved F or W. D genes are given only for firm matches. The listing skips clone size in some rows; elsewhere it reads once, few, many or a size class.

>.|.|TRBJ1-2|TRBV2
CANPREGRRNGYTF
TGTGCCAACCCAAGGGAAGGGCGGAGGAATGGCTACACCTTC
>.|few|TRBJ2-1|TRBV5-6
CASSFRKDSLRDNEQFF
TGTGCCAGCAGCTTCCGCAAGGACAGCCTTCGAGACAATGAGCAGTTCTTC
>.|few|TRBJ2-3|TRBV6-5
CASSYDTGRDVDTQYF
TGTGCCAGCAGTTACGATACAGGGAGAGACGTCGATACGCAGTATTTT
>.|few|TRBJ1-1|TRBV4-1
CASSQEFYTEAFF
TGCGCCAGCAGCCAAGAGTTCTACACTGAAGCTTTCTTT
>.|.|TRBJ1-5|TRBV12-5
CASGLAIGEVGNQPQHF
TGTGCTAGTGGTTTGGCCATCGGAGAGGTTGGAAATCAGCCCCAGCATTTT
>.|few|TRBJ2-1|TRBV18
CASSQGGARNEQFF
TGTGCCAGCTCCCAGGGGGGGGCGCGGAATGAGCAGTTCTTC
>.|many|TRBJ2-5|TRBV7-2
CASSETGLQETQYF
TGTGCCAGCAGCGAGACGGGACTCCAAGAGACCCAGTACTTC
>TRBD1|.|TRBJ1-4|TRBV6-6
CASRDRVYGEKLFF
TGTGCCAGCAGGGACAGGGTTTATGGTGAAAAACTGTTTTTT
>.|.|TRBJ1-6|TRBV7-4
CASSPHLDGVQGSYSSYNSPLHF
TGTGCCAGCAGCCCACATTTAGACGGGGTGCAGGGCTCCTATAGCTCCTATAATTCACCCCTCCACTTT
>.|.|TRBJ1-5|TRBV4-1
CASDPGQGGNQPQHF
TGCGCCAGCGACCCGGGACAAGGGGGTAATCAGCCCCAGCATTTT
>TRBD1|.|TRBJ2-2|TRBV7-3
CASSSGQPKRFF
TGTGCCAGCAGCTCGGGACAGCCAAAACGGTTTTTT
>.|.|TRBJ2-3|TRBV7-6
CASSTAPGPRTDTQYF
TGTGCCAGCAGTACGGCCCCGGGACCTAGGACAGATACGCAGTATTTT
>.|.|TRBJ2-6|TRBV2
CAFGVSSSGANVLTF
TGTGCCTTTGGGGTCTCTAGCTCTGGGGCCAACGTCCTGACTTTC
>.|.|TRBJ2-2|TRBV29-1
CSVETRNTGELFF
TGCAGCGTTGAGACACGTAACACCGGGGAGCTGTTTTTT
>.|.|TRBJ2-7|TRBV29-1
CSVEGSIGRGSYEQYF
TGCAGCGTTGAAGGGTCAATCGGGCGGGGCTCCTACGAGCAGTACTTC
>.|.|TRBJ2-1|TRBV3-1
CASSQLTGWRDNEQFF
TGTGCCAGCAGCCAACTAACAGGGTGGAGAGACAATGAGCAGTTCTTC
>.|few|TRBJ2-5|TRBV12-3/TRBV12-4
CASSLGMGQETQYF
TGTGCCAGCAGTTTAGGCATGGGACAAGAGACCCAGTACTTC
>TRBD2|.|TRBJ2-3|TRBV12-3/TRBV12-4
CASSFGGGITDTQYF
TGTGCCAGCAGTTTCGGGGGGGGGATCACAGATACGCAGTATTTT
>.|.|TRBJ2-1|TRBV10-3
CAISESGLSLSCNEQFF
TGTGCCATCAGTGAGTCTGGACTCTCCCTCTCCTGCAATGAGCAGTTCTTC
>.|few|TRBJ1-3|TRBV7-9
CASSHLETVSGNTIYF
TGTGCCAGCAGCCACCTGGAGACCGTCTCTGGAAACACCATATATTTT
>TRBD1|.|TRBJ2-1|TRBV27
CASSFPDRGPYNEQFF
TGTGCCAGCAGTTTTCCAGACAGGGGCCCCTACAATGAGCAGTTCTTC
>TRBD2|.|TRBJ2-1|TRBV19
CASTRTGRGNEQFF
TGTGCCAGTACACGGACCGGGAGGGGTAATGAGCAGTTCTTC
>.|few|TRBJ2-1|TRBV12-3/TRBV12-4
CASSFARTYNEQFF
TGTGCCAGCAGTTTTGCTCGTACCTACAATGAGCAGTTCTTC
>.|.|TRBJ1-1|TRBV12-3/TRBV12-4
CASSPTPRPAFF
TGTGCCAGCAGTCCCACGCCCCGCCCGGCTTTCTTT
>TRBD2|few|TRBJ2-1|TRBV10-3
CAISLTSGVNNEQFF
TGTGCCATCAGCTTGACTAGCGGGGTGAACAATGAGCAGTTCTTC
>.|.|TRBJ2-2|TRBV4-2
CASSPEVWQGNTGELFF
TGTGCCAGCAGCCCCGAGGTGTGGCAGGGCAACACCGGGGAGCTGTTTTTT
>.|once|TRBJ2-7|TRBV10-3
CAISNWGSEQYF
TGTGCCATCAGTAATTGGGGGAGTGAGCAGTACTTC
>.|few|TRBJ2-3|TRBV10-1
CASSASASTDTQYF
TGCGCCAGCAGTGCTAGCGCCTCCACAGATACGCAGTATTTT
>.|few|TRBJ1-6|TRBV20-1
CSAGQTSSYNSPLHF
TGCAGTGCTGGACAGACAAGCTCCTATAATTCACCCCTCCACTTT
>.|.|TRBJ2-3|TRBV2
CASTTGSSLYTDTQYF
TGTGCCAGCACCACCGGGAGTTCCCTCTACACAGATACGCAGTATTTT
>.|.|TRBJ1-1|TRBV3-1
CASSQDREAAEAFF
TGTGCCAGCAGCCAAGATAGGGAGGCGGCTGAAGCTTTCTTT
>TRBD2|.|TRBJ2-1|TRBV6-5
CASSSVSGGLGDEQFF
TGTGCCAGCAGTTCTGTTAGCGGGGGTTTGGGGGATGAGCAGTTCTTC
>.|.|TRBJ2-5|TRBV5-1
CASSAPGPGDWLGETQYF
TGCGCCAGCAGCGCTCCGGGGCCCGGGGACTGGCTTGGAGAGACCCAGTACTTC
>TRBD1|few|TRBJ1-5|TRBV18
CASSPWDRVSNQPQHF
TGTGCCAGCTCACCTTGGGACAGGGTTAGCAATCAGCCCCAGCATTTT
>.|.|TRBJ2-3|TRBV6-2/TRBV6-3
CTSSWTAGTDTQYF
TGTACCAGCAGTTGGACTGCGGGGACAGATACGCAGTATTTT
>TRBD1|few|TRBJ1-1|TRBV5-8
CASSMRTGNTEAFF
TGTGCCAGCAGCATGAGGACAGGGAACACTGAAGCTTTCTTT
>.|.|TRBJ1-5|TRBV19
CASSIGLLSNQPQHF
TGTGCCAGTAGTATTGGGTTACTTAGCAATCAGCCCCAGCATTTT
>.|.|TRBJ2-7|TRBV6-5
CASSLGELIAYEQYF
TGTGCCAGCAGCCTCGGTGAGTTAATCGCCTACGAGCAGTACTTC
>TRBD1|few|TRBJ1-2|TRBV7-9
CASSQGQTNNYGYTF
TGTGCCAGCAGCCAGGGACAGACTAATAACTATGGCTACACCTTC
>.|.|TRBJ2-3|TRBV19
CASSMWGDDTDTQYF
TGTGCCAGTAGTATGTGGGGGGACGACACAGATACGCAGTATTTT
>.|few|TRBJ2-7|TRBV12-3/TRBV12-4
CASSLTGEGGEQYF
TGTGCCAGCAGTTTAACGGGTGAGGGTGGCGAGCAGTACTTC
>.|.|TRBJ1-3|TRBV6-4
CASREARGGNTIYF
TGTGCCAGCAGAGAGGCTCGGGGGGGAAACACCATATATTTT
>.|.|TRBJ1-2|TRBV19
CASSGRSRYYGYTF
TGTGCCAGTAGCGGCCGAAGTCGATACTATGGCTACACCTTC
>TRBD1|.|TRBJ2-5|TRBV9
CASSGAGTGLETQYF
TGTGCCAGCAGCGGAGCCGGGACAGGGTTGGAGACCCAGTACTTC
>.|.|TRBJ2-1|TRBV19
CASSIGSNEQFF
TGTGCCAGTAGTATAGGGTCTAATGAGCAGTTCTTC
>TRBD1|.|TRBJ1-5|TRBV28
CASSLQGTVYQPQHF
TGTGCCAGCAGTTTACAAGGGACAGTTTATCAGCCCCAGCATTTT
>.|few|TRBJ1-1|TRBV12-3/TRBV12-4
CASTSRTGLNTEAFF
TGTGCCAGCACCTCCCGAACAGGATTGAACACTGAAGCTTTCTTT
>.|.|TRBJ2-5|TRBV19
CASSIAEGETQYF
TGTGCCAGTAGTATAGCGGAAGGAGAGACCCAGTACTTC